One and the same sample provided the 27 T cell receptor beta chains below, sequenced in a study of CD8+ T cells in alopecia areata (dated by TCRdb to about 2018). Library prep was done by the immunoSEQ multiplex PCR assay. RNA was extracted from all samples and reverse transcribed into cDNA, which served as template for TCR sequencing. Drawn from immuneACCESS, this table holds only the in-frame rearrangements with V and J called that TCRdb kept. Clones are partly lost; checked studies trace under half to an unresolved V gene and leave the rest unexplained. A total of 130,000 to 150,000 clones appear in this sample, roughly 60% of them only once. 30% to 45% of the sample comes from the top ten. The specimen was CD8+ T cells sorted from blood. These receptors all stem from a human donor in good health.

The chain recombines TRBV6-5 with TRBJ1-5; D is possibly TRBD1 (6 bases). Trimming left V 5 bases short and J 5 bases short, with 13 bases between. Germline CDR1 is MNHEY and CDR2 is SVGAGI. The CDR3 contains 14 residues. The CDR3 coding sequence is TGTGCCAGCAGTCAGGGGCCAAACTATCAGCCCCAGCATTTT. Translating gives CASSQGPNYQPQHF.

This sequence joins TRBV15 and TRBJ2-7; 10 bases are shared with TRBD2. This CDR3 region has 15 residues. CDR1 is LNHNV and CDR2 is YYDKDF in the germline V gene (reference sequence). V lost 1 base, J lost 3 bases, and 3 bases stayed unmatched. The CDR3 DNA is TGTGCCACCAGCAGAGGAGCTAGCGGGAGCTACGAGCAGTACTTC. Translation gives CATSRGASGSYEQYF.

This clone showed up just a few times. This sequence joins TRBV7-9 and TRBJ2-1, with TRBD2 matching over 10 bases. The CDR3 covers 16 residues. Per the germline V gene, CDR1 is SEHNR and CDR2 is FQNEAQ (reference sequence). Germline trimming cut 5 bases from V and 8 bases from J; bases unmatched to any gene: 12. The CDR3 nucleotides are TGTGCCAGCAGCGGATCGACTAGCGGGCACCCGTATGAGCAGTTCTTC. Its protein is CASSGSTSGHPYEQFF.

This sequence joins TRBV29-1 and TRBJ2-7; D gene ambiguous. V lost 7 bases to trimming and J lost 2 bases, with 12 bases between them. The CDR3 contains 12 residues. The germline gives CDR1 SQVTM, CDR2 ANQGSEA. The CDR3, as DNA: TGCAGCGCCAGCGACTTCACCTACGAGCAGTACTTC. This translates into CSASDFTYEQYF.

The chain has TRBV9 and TRBJ2-1; D is possibly TRBD1 (5 bases). Germline CDR1 SGDLS, CDR2 YYNGEE. The CDR3 is 14 residues long. Trimming removed 3 bases from V and 5 bases from J, with 12 bases in between. The CDR3 protein is CASSEDMPNNEQFF. CDR3 in DNA: TGTGCCAGCAGCGAGGACATGCCAAACAATGAGCAGTTCTTC.

The chain carries TRBV29-1 and TRBJ2-7; D possibly corresponds to TRBD1 (6 bases). Germline V gives CDR1 SQVTM, CDR2 ANQGSEA. Trimming removed 6 bases from V and 0 bases from J, with 12 bases in between. The CDR3 is made up of 13 amino acids. The CDR3 loop reads CSVYTGTSYEQYF. The CDR3 nucleotides read TGCAGCGTCTACACAGGGACCTCCTACGAGCAGTACTTC.

The chain is built from TRBV7-9 and TRBJ1-1; D remains unclear. The CDR3 sequence is 16 residues long. V lost 5 bases and J 0 bases, leaving 16 bases between the germline ends. The germline gives CDR1 SEHNR, CDR2 FQNEAQ (reference sequence). DNA for the CDR3: TGTGCCAGCAGCGCACCAGTTCGGACCATGAACACTGAAGCTTTCTTT. Translated, it gives CASSAPVRTMNTEAFF.

The chain is built from TRBV5-6 and TRBJ2-7; D ambiguous. Trimming pared 3 bases from V and 3 bases from J, leaving 7 bases between. Germline V gene lookup returns CDR1 SGHDT and CDR2 YYEEEE. The CDR3 covers 12 residues. CDR3 nucleotide sequence: TGTGCCAGCAGCTCATACAACTACGAGCAGTACTTC. This codes for CASSSYNYEQYF.

V usage is TRBV13 and J usage is TRBJ2-2, with 10 positions matching TRBD2. The germline CDR1 and CDR2 sequences are PRHDT and FYEKMQ (reference sequence). This CDR3 region has 16 residues. With 4 bases clipped from V and 0 bases from J, the junction kept 2 bases outside the gene matches. The CDR3 bases are TGTGCCAGCAGCTCCGGGACTAGCGCGAACACCGGGGAGCTGTTTTTT. Translation: CASSSGTSANTGELFF. Full variable domain (missing parts from reference TRBV13 and TRBJ2-2): AAGVIQSPRHLIKEKRETATLKCYPIPRHDTVYWYQQGPGQDPQFLISFYEKMQSDKGSIPDRFSAQQFSDYHSELNMSSLELGDSALYFCASSSGTSANTGELFFGEGSRLTVL.

The chain couples TRBV14 to TRBJ2-1; TRBD1 matches at 9 bases. Germline CDR1 and CDR2: SGHDN and FVKESK. This CDR3 comprises 15 residues. V was pared by 5 bases and J by 3 bases, with 5 bases of the junction left unmatched. The CDR3 loop is CASSNTGGLYNEQFF. The CDR3 DNA reads TGTGCCAGCAGCAATACAGGGGGCCTCTACAATGAGCAGTTCTTC.

This clone was observed a single time. The chain is built from TRBV30 and TRBJ2-7; a possible D gene is TRBD2 (6 bases). CDR1 and CDR2 from the germline V gene are GTSNPN and SVGIG (reference sequence). This CDR3 is 13 amino acids long. Trimming removed 5 bases at V and 3 bases at J, with 14 bases between. Written as DNA, the CDR3 is TGTGCCTGGGGGACCGGGACTTACTACGAGCAGTACTTC. Translated: CAWGTGTYYEQYF.

The chain is built from TRBV11-2 and TRBJ2-7; TRBD2 agrees at 8 bases. The CDR3 runs to 15 residues. The trim removed 1 base at V and 5 bases at J, leaving 7 bases unmatched. Germline V gives CDR1 SGHAT, CDR2 FQNNGV. CDR3 loop: CASSLGATAGDEQYF. The CDR3 DNA is TGTGCCAGCAGCTTAGGGGCGACAGCGGGGGACGAGCAGTACTTC.

This clone was seen only a few times. The chain is built from TRBV5-8 and TRBJ2-7; D unclear. Germline V gene sequence: CDR1 SGHTS, CDR2 YDEGEE. V was pared by 2 bases and J by 10 bases, with 4 bases between. This CDR3 comprises 9 residues. CDR3 sequence reads: CASSLVQYF. The CDR3 bases are TGTGCCAGCAGCTTAGTCCAGTACTTC. The full variable domain, with the rest looked up from reference TRBV5-8 and TRBJ2-7, is EAGVTQSPTHLIKTRGQQATLRCSPISGHTSVYWYQQALGLGLQFLLWYDEGEERNRGNFPPRFSGRQFPNYSSELNVNALELEDSALYLCASSLVQYFGPGTRLTVT.

The J gene is TRBJ2-7, the V gene TRBV2; D remains unclear. The CDR3 length is 12 residues. Trimming removed 5 bases at V and 5 bases at J, with 10 bases between. The V gene's germline CDR1 is SNHLY and CDR2 FYNNEI. The DNA of the CDR3 is TGTGCCAGCAGTTCGGGTTTCGACGAGCAGTACTTC. This encodes CASSSGFDEQYF.

V is TRBV9 and J is TRBJ2-3; 11 positions match TRBD2. The V gene end was trimmed by 3 bases and the J gene end by 6 bases; junction bases not matched to a gene: 6. Germline V gene data show CDR1 as SGDLS and CDR2 as YYNGEE. CDR3 size: 15 residues. CDR3 sequence (DNA): TGTGCCAGCAGCGCGTCCGGGACTAGCGGCGATACGCAGTATTTT. Encoded protein: CASSASGTSGDTQYF.

This clone was counted between two and nine times. The V gene is TRBV11-2, the J gene TRBJ2-1; the match to TRBD2 covers 7 bases. The germline gives CDR1 SGHAT, CDR2 FQNNGV. The trim removed 5 bases at V and 2 bases at J, leaving 9 bases unmatched. The CDR3 is 16 amino acids. The CDR3 bases are TGTGCCAGCAGCCCATCCCGGGCGGGGGCCTACAATGAGCAGTTCTTC. This codes for CASSPSRAGAYNEQFF.

The J gene is TRBJ2-3, the V gene TRBV27, with 7 bases matching TRBD1. Germline CDR1 MNHEY, CDR2 SMNVEV (reference sequence). The CDR3 runs 18 residues. V trimming: 2 bases; J trimming: 2 bases; junction bases outside the gene matches: 13. The CDR3 here is CASSLAPTGPYPTDTQYF. The CDR3, as DNA: TGTGCCAGCAGTTTAGCTCCGACAGGGCCGTACCCCACAGATACGCAGTATTTT.

The chain carries TRBV25-1 and TRBJ2-3; 11 positions agree with TRBD2. The germline V gene encodes CDR1 MGHDK and CDR2 SYGVNS. The junction had 6 bases not matched to a gene; V was cut back by 3 bases and J by 4 bases. The CDR3 totals 16 residues. The CDR3 reads CASSELAGGRPDTQYF. The CDR3 DNA reads TGTGCCAGCAGTGAGTTAGCGGGAGGGCGGCCAGATACGCAGTATTTT.

The sample holds a few counts of this clone. The gene calls are TRBV2 and TRBJ2-5; 7 nucleotides agree with TRBD1. The CDR3 runs 12 residues. V was pared by 8 bases and J by 5 bases, with 5 bases of the junction left unmatched. Germline lookup yields CDR1 SNHLY and CDR2 FYNNEI. CDR3 DNA: TGTGCCAGCCTCCGGGACAGTGAGACCCAGTACTTC. The encoded protein is CASLRDSETQYF. Combining the CDR3 with reference TRBV2 and TRBJ2-5 gives the whole variable domain EPEVTQTPSHQVTQMGQEVILRCVPISNHLYFYWYRQILGQKVEFLVSFYNNEISEKSEIFDDQFSVERPDGSNFTLKIRSTKLEDSAMYFCASLRDSETQYFGPGTRLLVL.

In nucleotides, the CDR3 is TGCGCCAGCAGCCAAGAGGCAGGGGGTTCGTCCTACGAGCAGTACTTC. Translation: CASSQEAGGSSYEQYF. This sequence joins TRBV4-1 and TRBJ2-7; 7 positions match TRBD1. V lost 0 bases to trimming and J lost 1 base; unmatched junction nucleotides: 6. Looked up from germline, CDR1 is MGHRA and CDR2 is YSYEKL. This CDR3 region has 16 residues.

V is TRBV7-9 and J is TRBJ2-7, with D perhaps TRBD2 (5 bases). The germline CDR1 and CDR2 sequences are SEHNR and FQNEAQ (reference sequence). The V end was cut by 3 bases, the J end by 5 bases, with 5 bases between. This CDR3 comprises 11 residues. The CDR3 DNA reads as TGTGCCAGCAGCTTCGGGGACGAGCAGTACTTC. It codes for CASSFGDEQYF. Complete variable domain (other parts from reference TRBV7-9 and TRBJ2-7): DTGVSQNPRHKITKRGQNVTFRCDPISEHNRLYWYRQTLGQGPEFLTYFQNEAQLEKSRLLSDRFSAERPKGSFSTLEIQRTEQGDSAMYLCASSFGDEQYFGPGTRLTVT.

The rearrangement joins TRBV4-2 to TRBJ2-5, with unresolved D. Germline lookup yields CDR1 LGHNA and CDR2 YNFKEQ. Trimming pared 1 base from V and 9 bases from J, leaving 12 bases between. The CDR3 is made up of 13 amino acids. CDR3 sequence: CASSQATLPAQYF. CDR3 DNA sequence: TGTGCCAGCAGCCAAGCGACTCTACCGGCCCAGTACTTC.

The chain is built from TRBV6-6 and TRBJ2-3; D gene ambiguous. V lost 5 bases to trimming and J lost 2 bases, with 5 bases between them. CDR1 and CDR2 from the germline V gene are MNHNY and SVGAGI (reference sequence). The CDR3 spans 12 residues. CDR3 region: CASSPFTDTQYF. The CDR3 bases are TGTGCCAGCAGTCCTTTCACAGATACGCAGTATTTT.

This chain connects TRBV10-3 to TRBJ2-1; D possibly corresponds to TRBD2 (5 bases). The CDR3 runs 13 residues. V lost 8 bases to trimming and J lost 0 bases, with 8 bases between them. Germline CDR1 and CDR2: ENHRY and SYGVKD. CDR3 region: CAIWSGSYNEQFF. The DNA for the CDR3 is TGTGCCATCTGGAGCGGCTCCTACAATGAGCAGTTCTTC.

As regards this clone: Because the CDR3's place on the DNA is in doubt, the DNA is left out and the CDR3 is given as listed by TCRdb. This chain's CDR3 is CAWSVGVVFLYF. This chain links TRBV30 with TRBJ2-3; TRBD2, the table's D call, lacks a check against the DNA. From germline, CDR1 is GTSNPN and CDR2 SVGIG (reference sequence). From its first to its last residue, the CDR3 has 12 amino acids.

This chain joins TRBV29-1 and TRBJ1-2; D not resolved. Germline V gene sequence: CDR1 SQVTM, CDR2 ANQGSEA. V was trimmed by 3 bases and J by 5 bases, leaving 7 bases between them. This CDR3 region has 11 residues. The CDR3 protein is CSVEESYGYTF. Written as DNA, the CDR3 is TGCAGCGTTGAGGAGAGTTATGGCTACACCTTC.

V is TRBV19 and J is TRBJ2-2; D is unresolved. The CDR3 runs 11 residues. With 6 bases removed from V and 7 bases from J, the gap between germline ends came to 6 bases. Germline CDR1 reads LNHDA; CDR2 reads SQIVND (reference sequence). The CDR3 protein is CASSRVGELFF. The CDR3 bases are TGTGCCAGTAGCAGAGTCGGGGAGCTGTTTTTT.